This T cell receptor beta chain was sequenced during a study of OX40 agonist ivuxolimab in advanced cancers. About the investigation overall: Ivuxolimab was an agonistic, fully human IgG2 monoclonal antibody directed against OX40 (CD134), a costimulatory receptor. Intravenous ivuxolimab was administered to patients every 2 weeks at six dose levels: 0.01, 0.1, 0.3, 1.5, 3 and 10 mg/kg. Among the approximately 50 dose-escalation patients, about 19 had hepatocellular carcinoma, roughly 15 melanoma, 9 renal cell carcinoma and 9 head and neck cancer. In the dose-escalation cohort, 82.7% of patients were male, and the mean age was roughly 60 years, with a range of 23 to 79. Prior anti-PD-1, anti-PD-L1 or anti-CTLA-4 therapy was permitted, and 40% of dose-escalation patients had received checkpoint inhibitors. Partial responses were achieved by three dose-escalation patients, of whom one had hepatocellular carcinoma and two had cutaneous melanoma. The point of sequencing TCRbeta in the periphery was to test whether ivuxolimab changed TCR sequence diversity and drove clonal T-cell expansion. The paper describes the monotherapy dose-escalation part (N ≈ 52 patients) of the phase I trial of ivuxolimab. General study outcomes and caveats: Low levels of normalized T-cell clonal expansion were also seen in some patients who did not respond. In the 0.1-3.0 mg/kg groups, partial responders were among the patients with the lowest normalized peripheral clonal expansion, particularly in CD8+ T cells. At doses of 0.1 to 3.0 mg/kg, clonal expansion of both CD4+ and CD8+ blood T cells was observed from baseline to week 6. Which antigens the clonally expanded peripheral T cells were specific for was not determined. After ivuxolimab, expanded clones were on average more numerous among CD8+ T cells than among CD4+ T cells.

Genomic DNA was extracted from sorted cells for sequencing of the TCRbeta CDR3 region. The immunoSEQ Assay was used to sequence the TCRbeta CDR3 regions. Here the immuneACCESS table is served through TCRdb, limited to in-frame sequences with V and J called. Missing clones are a known gap in these copies; in checked studies unresolved V genes cover under half, and the rest lacks a known reason. The sample includes tens of thousands of clones, with roughly 94% observed a single time. The ten top clones hold roughly 9.8% of the sample. The germline V gene supplies CDR1 MNHNS and CDR2 SASEGT. Spanning cysteine to phenylalanine, the CDR3 consists of 14 amino acids. Solely the CDR3 DNA is kept, with 42 bases framed from the first base. V is pared back by 4 bases and J by 6 bases, with 15 bases lying between the germline termini. For this clone: The specificity of this receptor is unknown. No clone much larger than this one lies a single base away; base qualities are absent.

Patients with a history of autoimmune disease or receiving systemic immunosuppression were excluded from the trial. Peripheral blood for TCR sequencing was drawn from every dose cohort at baseline, at cycle 4 day 1 and at cycle 7 day 1. The samples were taken from a phase I, first-in-human, multicenter, open-label dose-escalation trial of ivuxolimab. Adults with locally advanced or metastatic melanoma, renal cell, hepatocellular, or head and neck squamous cell carcinoma were enrolled in the trial. Before TCR sequencing, CD4+ and CD8+ T cells were separately sorted from peripheral blood. This receptor was taken from an adult with an advanced solid tumor such as melanoma, head and neck, liver or kidney cancer. The chain is assembled from TRBV6-1 and TRBJ1-2; the D gene lacks a confident call. The source material was CD4+ or CD8+ T cells sorted from blood, sampled in a trial of the OX40 agonist ivuxolimab. The CDR3 region reads CASSGAELANGYTF. The bases are TGTGCCAGCAGTGGTGCGGAGCTAGCGAATGGCTACACCTTC.